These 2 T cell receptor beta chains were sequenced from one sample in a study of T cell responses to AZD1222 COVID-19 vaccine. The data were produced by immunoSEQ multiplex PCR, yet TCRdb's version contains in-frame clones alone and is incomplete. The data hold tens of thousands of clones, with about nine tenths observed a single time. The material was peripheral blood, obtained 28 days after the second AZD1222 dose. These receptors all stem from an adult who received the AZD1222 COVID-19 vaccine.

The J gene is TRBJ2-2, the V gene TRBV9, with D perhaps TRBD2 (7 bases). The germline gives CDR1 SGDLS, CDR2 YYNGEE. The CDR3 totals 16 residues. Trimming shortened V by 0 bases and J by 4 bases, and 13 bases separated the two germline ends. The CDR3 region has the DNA TGTGCCAGCAGCGTAGGAGGACTAGGGGGCACCGGGGAGCTGTTTTTT. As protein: CASSVGGLGGTGELFF.

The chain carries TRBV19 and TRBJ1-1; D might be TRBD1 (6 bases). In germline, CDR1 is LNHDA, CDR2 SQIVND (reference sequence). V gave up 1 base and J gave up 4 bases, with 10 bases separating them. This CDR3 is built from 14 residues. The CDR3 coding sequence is TGTGCCAGTAGTATAGCCGGAGGGGGCACTGAAGCTTTCTTT. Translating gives CASSIAGGGTEAFF.